One sample yielded the 10 T cell receptor beta chains listed below, sequenced in a study of cytomegalovirus exposure and HLA in healthy donors. A multiplex PCR was run with 60 Vbeta primers and 13 Jbeta primers. Profiling relied on immunoSEQ multiplex PCR, and the TCRdb table lists in-frame clones only, not all of them. The table records 95,000 to 110,000 clones, around 77% of them present only once. Sample: PBMCs. Every receptor here comes from a male donor in good health and CMV-seronegative.

This clone was recorded once. The J gene is TRBJ1-1, the V gene TRBV29-1; possibly TRBD1 for D (6 bases). CDR1 and CDR2 from the germline V gene are SQVTM and ANQGSEA. The V end was cut by 6 bases, the J end by 6 bases, with 11 bases between. This CDR3 spans 11 amino acids. The CDR3 loop is CSVKQGAEAFF. In DNA, the CDR3 is TGCAGCGTGAAACAGGGCGCTGAAGCTTTCTTT.

The V and J genes are TRBV9 and TRBJ2-5; 8 positions match TRBD1. The germline V gene has CDR1 SGDLS and CDR2 YYNGEE. The CDR3 has 12 residues. The J segment lost 11 bases and the V segment lost 3 bases, leaving 6 bases of the junction unmatched. The CDR3 nucleotides read TGTGCCAGCAGCGGAACAGGGGGGACTCAGTACTTC. Translation: CASSGTGGTQYF. Using reference TRBV9 and TRBJ2-5 for the parts outside the CDR3, the full variable domain is DSGVTQTPKHLITATGQRVTLRCSPRSGDLSVYWYQQSLDQGLQFLIQYYNGEERAKGNILERFSAQQFPDLHSELNLSSLELGDSALYFCASSGTGGTQYFGPGTRLLVL.

With respect to this clone: At one end the junction does not follow the germline gene, possibly because of a read error. This chain joins TRBV7-9 and TRBJ2-3, with TRBD2 identical over 14 bases. The germline CDR1 and CDR2 sequences are SEHNR and FQNEAQ (reference sequence). The CDR3 sequence is 19 residues long. DNA for the CDR3: TGTGCCAGCAGCCTAGCGACTAGCGGGAGGGCTTATATCACAGATACGCAGTATTTT. Its protein product is CASSLATSGRAYITDTQYF.

The V and J genes are TRBV29-1 and TRBJ2-7, with TRBD1 matching 7 bases. The ends lost 2 bases at V and 6 bases at J; junction bases unmatched: 13. The CDR3 is made up of 15 amino acids. Germline CDR1 SQVTM, CDR2 ANQGSEA. CDR3 in DNA: TGCAGCGTTGAACCGCTCGGGACAGATTCTTCCGAGCAGTACTTC. The encoded protein is CSVEPLGTDSSEQYF.

This clone was seen more than once but under ten times. The chain employs TRBV7-7 and TRBJ1-4; D is unresolved. Germline assignment: CDR1 SSHAT and CDR2 FNYEAQ (reference sequence). Deletions cut 5 bases from V and 5 bases from J, with 12 bases between. The CDR3 has 14 amino acids. CDR3 sequence (DNA): TGTGCCAGCAGCGCTGAGACGGAGAATGAAAAACTGTTTTTT. It specifies CASSAETENEKLFF.

The chain combines TRBV6-5 with TRBJ2-5, with a tentative D call TRBD2 (6 bases). The DNA matches TRBJ2-7 better at its end, which makes the J call doubtful. Germline V lookup: CDR1 MNHEY, CDR2 SVGAGI. There are 15 residues in the CDR3. The DNA for the CDR3 is TGTGCCAGCAGTTACTCGGCGGGAAGGACCTACGAGCAGTACTTC. Translation gives CASSYSAGRTYEQYF.

This chain joins TRBV9 and TRBJ2-7, with 7 bases fitting TRBD2. With V trimmed by 4 bases and J by 0 bases, 7 bases remained unmatched. The CDR3 totals 15 residues. In germline, CDR1 is SGDLS, CDR2 YYNGEE. For the CDR3, the DNA is TGTGCCAGCAGCACCACGGGCGGGAGCTCCTACGAGCAGTACTTC. This sequence encodes CASSTTGGSSYEQYF.

The V call is TRBV29-1, the J call TRBJ2-5; 8 bases map to TRBD2. V shed 2 bases and J 4 bases; nucleotides not matched to a gene: 21. The CDR3 sequence is 19 residues long. Germline-derived CDR1 and CDR2 are SQVTM and ANQGSEA. The CDR3 DNA reads as TGCAGCGTTGAATGGGGTCGACCTATTGCGGGAGGAAGACCAGAGACCCAGTACTTC. Its translation: CSVEWGRPIAGGRPETQYF.

The sample holds one count of this clone. The chain joins TRBV7-6 to TRBJ2-5, with TRBD2 matching 8 bases. The J call is uncertain, as TRBJ2-7 better fits the DNA end. From germline, CDR1 is SGHVS and CDR2 FNYEAQ. CDR3 length equals 15 residues. The DNA for the CDR3 is TGTGCCAGCAGCTTTTCGACTAGCGTAGCCTACGAGCAGTACTTC. This codes for CASSFSTSVAYEQYF.

Regarding this clone: The junction does not match germline at one end; this may be a read error. V is TRBV7-9 and J is TRBJ1-1; no definite D call. CDR1 SEHNR and CDR2 FQNEAQ come from the germline V gene (reference sequence). The CDR3 runs 12 residues. The CDR3: CSSSDKNTEAFF. CDR3 nucleotides: TGTTCCAGCAGCGACAAGAACACTGAAGCTTTCTTT.